Listed below are T cell receptor beta chains from one sample, sequenced in a study of cytomegalovirus exposure and HLA in healthy donors. Produced via immunoSEQ multiplex PCR; TCRdb's table is partial and in-frame only. The data contain roughly 140,000 clones, 82% of them seen just once; the ten biggest clones take up approximately 6.3%. The specimen sequenced was PBMCs. These TCRs come from a woman aged 50 to 65 in good health and CMV-seropositive. Both conserved end residues are part of each CDR3. The D gene is left open where the match is weak. Only some rows state a clone size, as once, few, many or a class for expanded clones.

TRBJ1-5 . TRBD1 TRBV6-6 TGTGCCAGCGGATTGGGACAGGGAGTAGGTCAGCCCCAGCATTTT CASGLGQGVGQPQHF
TRBJ1-4 . . TRBV5-1 TGCGCCAGCAGCTTATTTCAGGGTTCTAATGAAAAACTGTTTTTT CASSLFQGSNEKLFF
TRBJ1-1 . TRBD1 TRBV6-4 TGTGCCAGCAGTGAGATCAGGGGGACTGAAGCTTTCTTT CASSEIRGTEAFF
TRBJ2-3 . TRBD2 TRBV4-1 TGCGCCAGCAGCCTAAGGGCGGCTAGCGGGGGGGCAAGCGATACGCAGTATTTT CASSLRAASGGASDTQYF
TRBJ2-3 few . TRBV2 TGTGCCAGCAGTGATGGGGGCCCCACCGGAGGAGCCACAGATACGCAGTATTTT CASSDGGPTGGATDTQYF
TRBJ2-3 few TRBD2 TRBV9 TGTGCCAGCAGCCCGGCGGGGGGTGGCACAGATACGCAGTATTTT CASSPAGGGTDTQYF
TRBJ2-3 few TRBD2 TRBV27 TGTGCCAGCAGTTCGGGGACTAGGCCTAGCACAGATACGCAGTATTTT CASSSGTRPSTDTQYF
TRBJ1-1 . TRBD1 TRBV5-1 TGCGCCAGCAGCTTACAGACAGGGAGCACTGAAGCTTTCTTT CASSLQTGSTEAFF
TRBJ2-2 . TRBD1 TRBV5-4 TGTGCCAGCACGGATAGAGGGGGCGCCGGCGGGGAGCTGTTTTTT CASTDRGGAGGELFF
TRBJ2-3 . TRBD1 TRBV7-9 TGTGCCAGCAACACCCCGGACAGGGGTAACCCAGATACGCAGTATTTT CASNTPDRGNPDTQYF
TRBJ2-3 few TRBD1 TRBV7-9 TGTGCCAGCAGTCGAACGGGACAGACGACAGATACGCAGTATTTT CASSRTGQTTDTQYF
TRBJ2-7 . . TRBV2 TGTGCCAGCAGATTCCAAGGTGGCGAGACAACCTACGAGCAGTACTTC CASRFQGGETTYEQYF
TRBJ1-2 . . TRBV7-7 TGTGCCAGCAGCCGAAGAGAACAATCAGGGGTTTTGCGTGGCTACACCTTC CASSRREQSGVLRGYTF
TRBJ2-2 . . TRBV21-1 TGTGCCAGCAGCCCGTTGAAGCCGGGGACACTCAACACCGGGGAGCTGTTTTTT CASSPLKPGTLNTGELFF
TRBJ2-7 . . TRBV4-1 TGCGCCAGCAGCCAAAGGCAGGGGCCACCCTACGAGCAGTACTTC CASSQRQGPPYEQYF
TRBJ2-7 once TRBD2 TRBV30 TGTGCCTGGAGTCCTTATGGGGACTACGGGCTCGAGCAGTACTTC CAWSPYGDYGLEQYF
TRBJ2-3 . TRBD2 TRBV5-1 TGCGCCAGCAGCTGGAGCGGGGGGGCCTCGGGTACGCAGTATTTT CASSWSGGASGTQYF
TRBJ1-4 . . TRBV12-5 TGTGCTAGTGGCCAGGGCGATGCAACTAATGAAAAACTGTTTTTT CASGQGDATNEKLFF
TRBJ1-1 once . TRBV5-4 TGTGCCAGCAGCTTGGGGACCGACCGGAGGAGGGGAGCTTTCTTT CASSLGTDRRRGAFF
TRBJ2-4 . . TRBV4-3 TGCGCCAGCAGCCAATCCAGGGCCGCGGCCAAAAACATCCAGTACTTC CASSQSRAAAKNIQYF
TRBJ1-6 . TRBD1 TRBV2 TGTGCCAGCAGGGACAGGGGATTGGGATCACCCCTCCACTTT CASRDRGLGSPLHF
TRBJ2-2 . . TRBV29-1 TGCAGCGTTGGGCTCCAGGACACACCCACCGGGGAGCTGTTTTTT CSVGLQDTPTGELFF
TRBJ1-6 . TRBD1 TRBV27 TGTGCCAGCAGTTTACTCGGGACAGGGGAACGATCACCCCTCCACTTT CASSLLGTGERSPLHF
TRBJ1-6 . . TRBV5-5 TGTGCCAGCAGCTTGAACACGGAGAATAATTCACCCCTCCACTTT CASSLNTENNSPLHF
TRBJ2-3 . . TRBV7-2 TGTGCCAGCAGCTTAGCGCTTAGCGGCCCCTCCGATACGCAGTATTTT CASSLALSGPSDTQYF
TRBJ1-2 once . TRBV27 TGTGCCAGCAGTATCCCTGGAAGGGGTCGCTATGGCTACACCTTC CASSIPGRGRYGYTF
TRBJ1-1 . . TRBV11-2 TGTGCCAGCAGCTTATCCCCCGGGGGGAACACTGAAGCTTTCTTT CASSLSPGGNTEAFF
TRBJ1-1 . . TRBV5-1 TGCGCCAGCAGCTTGATACGGGAAACTGAAGCTTTCTTT CASSLIRETEAFF
TRBJ1-2 . . TRBV5-4 TGTGCCAGCAGCTTTGAAAAGAGGAACTATGGCTACACCTTC CASSFEKRNYGYTF
TRBJ2-6 once . TRBV5-1 TGCGCCAGCAGCTTGGGTGGAGCTGGGGCCAACGTCCTGACTTTC CASSLGGAGANVLTF
TRBJ1-5 . TRBD1 TRBV7-9 TGTTCCAGCAGCGCCTCTCAGGGGGCGAGCAATCAGCCCCAGCATTTT CSSSASQGASNQPQHF
TRBJ2-2 . TRBD1 TRBV7-9 TGTGCCAGCAGGGGGACAGGGGGCTACACCGGGGAGCTGTTTTTT CASRGTGGYTGELFF
TRBJ2-4 . . TRBV27 TGTGCCAGCAGTTCCTTAGCCAAAAACATTCAGTACTTC CASSSLAKNIQYF
TRBJ1-1 . TRBD1 TRBV2 TGTGCCAGCACGAACAGGGGCACTGAAGCTTTCTTT CASTNRGTEAFF
TRBJ2-1 once TRBD2 TRBV13 TGTGCCAGCAGCTTAGAAGGGACTAGCGGGGCCTACAATGAGCAGTTCTTC CASSLEGTSGAYNEQFF
TRBJ1-1 . . TRBV7-6 TGTGCCAGCAGCTTAGGGGGGGGTGGGAACACTGAAGCTTTCTTT CASSLGGGGNTEAFF
TRBJ2-1 . . TRBV18 TGTGCCAGCTCACCACAGTTAGGGGGGGCTTACGATGAGCAGTTCTTC CASSPQLGGAYDEQFF
TRBJ2-7 . TRBD1 TRBV18 TGTGCCAGCTCACGCCAAGACAGGGGCGAGCAGTACTTC CASSRQDRGEQYF
TRBJ2-4 . TRBD1 TRBV6-1 TGTGCCAGCAGGCAGGGGGCAGGGGCCAAAAACATTCAGTACTTC CASRQGAGAKNIQYF
TRBJ2-3 . TRBD1 TRBV19 TGTGCCAGTAGCACACTGGGACAGGGGGCTGTAGATACGCAGTATTTT CASSTLGQGAVDTQYF
TRBJ2-2 . . TRBV10-3 TGTGCCATCAGTCTTCGGGAAACCGGGGAGCTGTTTTTT CAISLRETGELFF